Below, 18 T cell receptor beta chains from the same sample are listed, as sequenced in a study of shared clonotypes between healthy human individuals. The data were produced by immunoSEQ multiplex PCR, yet TCRdb's version contains in-frame clones alone and is incomplete. The table lists about 2.4 million clones, over 85% of them singletons. The sample was naive CD4+ T cells from PBMCs. As for subset: CD45RA+ positively selected. The receptors shown here come from a man aged 18 to 29 in good health. Some clones in this sample may be carry-over from other donors' samples.

This chain's CDR3 is CASSLYGGAREKLFF. The CDR3, as DNA: TGTGCCAGCAGTTTATATGGGGGCGCGCGCGAAAAACTGTTTTTT. The chain joins TRBV27 to TRBJ1-4; TRBD1 is a possible D gene (6 bases). Germline V CDR1 and CDR2: MNHEY, SMNVEV (reference sequence). Trimming left V 1 base short and J 8 bases short, with 14 bases between. CDR3 length: 15 residues.

The rearrangement joins TRBV5-4 to TRBJ2-3; the D gene could be TRBD1 or TRBD2 (6 bases each). V was trimmed by 0 bases and J by 6 bases, leaving 17 bases between them. CDR1 and CDR2 (germline): SGHNT, YYREEE (reference sequence). The CDR3 runs to 16 residues. The CDR3 region has the DNA TGTGCCAGCAGCTTGGCCAGGGGAGGAGATTCGGATACGCAGTATTTT. Translated: CASSLARGGDSDTQYF. Supplemented by reference TRBV5-4 and TRBJ2-3, the full variable domain reads ETGVTQSPTHLIKTRGQQVTLRCSSQSGHNTVSWYQQALGQGPQFIFQYYREEENGRGNFPPRFSGLQFPNYSSELNVNALELDDSALYLCASSLARGGDSDTQYFGPGTRLTVL.

V gene TRBV4-1 combines with J gene TRBJ2-5, with 8 bases lining up with TRBD1. CDR3 size: 18 residues. Germline CDR1 is MGHRA and CDR2 is YSYEKL. The V and J ends lost 2 bases and 4 bases, in that order; junction bases with no gene match: 15. The CDR3 here is CASSQKNPSQGAGETQYF. The CDR3 nucleotides read TGCGCCAGCAGCCAAAAAAATCCGTCCCAGGGGGCGGGAGAGACCCAGTACTTC.

The chain uses TRBV7-9 and TRBJ2-7; D unresolved. This CDR3 contains 16 residues. CDR1 and CDR2 (germline): SEHNR, FQNEAQ (reference sequence). V was cut by 5 bases and J by 0 bases, with 17 bases left in between. The CDR3, as DNA: TGTGCCAGCAGCCATACCCGATCCCCCCTCTCCTACGAGCAGTACTTC. This codes for CASSHTRSPLSYEQYF.

The rearrangement joins TRBV5-1 to TRBJ2-2; 14 bases match TRBD2. The CDR3 consists of 16 residues. V lost 4 bases to trimming and J lost 7 bases; unmatched junction nucleotides: 6. CDR1 and CDR2 (germline): SGHRS, YFSETQ. CDR3 nucleotide sequence: TGCGCCAGCAGCCGAATTGGGACTAGCGGGAGCGGGGAGCTGTTTTTT. Amino acid sequence: CASSRIGTSGSGELFF. Filled out from reference TRBV5-1 and TRBJ2-2, the complete variable domain reads KAGVTQTPRYLIKTRGQQVTLSCSPISGHRSVSWYQQTPGQGLQFLFEYFSETQRNKGNFPGRFSGRQFSNSRSEMNVSTLELGDSALYLCASSRIGTSGSGELFFGEGSRLTVL.

A single count supports this clone. The chain is built from TRBV19 and TRBJ2-6, with D perhaps TRBD1 (6 bases). CDR1 is LNHDA and CDR2 is SQIVND in the germline V gene (reference sequence). Deletions cut 2 bases from V and 2 bases from J, with 22 bases between. The CDR3 covers 20 residues. The CDR3 loop is CASSIQGQFGGPTGANVLTF. CDR3 bases: TGTGCCAGTAGTATACAAGGACAGTTTGGTGGCCCCACTGGGGCCAACGTCCTGACTTTC.

The rearrangement uses TRBV5-1 and TRBJ2-1; D gene unclear. The CDR3 consists of 12 residues. CDR1 and CDR2 from the germline V gene are SGHRS and YFSETQ. The germline V and J ends were trimmed by 0 bases and 13 bases, with 11 bases remaining between them. The CDR3 nucleotides read TGCGCCAGCAGCTTGGAGGCCAGGCCCCAGTTCTTC. It codes for CASSLEARPQFF. Variable domain in full (rest from reference TRBV5-1 and TRBJ2-1): KAGVTQTPRYLIKTRGQQVTLSCSPISGHRSVSWYQQTPGQGLQFLFEYFSETQRNKGNFPGRFSGRQFSNSRSEMNVSTLELGDSALYLCASSLEARPQFFGPGTRLTVL.

The V and J genes are TRBV5-1 and TRBJ1-4; D is uncertain. The length of the CDR3 is 15 residues. Germline lookup yields CDR1 SGHRS and CDR2 YFSETQ. Trimming shortened V by 4 bases and J by 8 bases, and 18 bases separated the two germline ends. The DNA for the CDR3 is TGCGCCAGCAGCCTCCCGGGAGGAAGAGACGAAAAACTGTTTTTT. Protein sequence: CASSLPGGRDEKLFF. The whole variable domain, remainder taken from reference TRBV5-1 and TRBJ1-4, is KAGVTQTPRYLIKTRGQQVTLSCSPISGHRSVSWYQQTPGQGLQFLFEYFSETQRNKGNFPGRFSGRQFSNSRSEMNVSTLELGDSALYLCASSLPGGRDEKLFFGSGTQLSVL.

This rearrangement joins TRBV5-4 to TRBJ1-2; no firm D call. Trimming took off 0 bases at V and 8 bases at J, with 11 bases between the two ends. The CDR3 consists of 13 residues. The germline V gene has CDR1 SGHNT and CDR2 YYREEE (reference sequence). The CDR3 nucleotides are TGTGCCAGCAGCTTGGACGGGCGTCGGGGCTACACCTTC. Amino acids: CASSLDGRRGYTF.

Note on this clone: Other DNA sequences in this specimen translate into the identical CDR3. V usage is TRBV9 and J usage is TRBJ2-5; D might be TRBD1 or TRBD2, each matching 5 bases. V was cut by 4 bases and J by 1 base, with 8 bases left in between. The V gene's germline CDR1 is SGDLS and CDR2 YYNGEE. The CDR3 length is 13 residues. CDR3 sequence: CASSPGPQETQYF. As DNA, the CDR3 is TGTGCCAGCAGCCCGGGACCCCAAGAGACCCAGTACTTC. The entire variable domain, with the rest obtained from reference TRBV9 and TRBJ2-5, is as follows: DSGVTQTPKHLITATGQRVTLRCSPRSGDLSVYWYQQSLDQGLQFLIQYYNGEERAKGNILERFSAQQFPDLHSELNLSSLELGDSALYFCASSPGPQETQYFGPGTRLLVL.

The chain combines TRBV10-3 with TRBJ2-7; perhaps TRBD2 as D (5 bases). V gave up 10 bases and J gave up 2 bases, with 15 bases separating them. This CDR3 has 13 residues. Germline CDR1 and CDR2: ENHRY and SYGVKD. The CDR3 DNA is TGTGCCACTCAAGAGGGTCCCGCCTACGAGCAGTACTTC. Encoded protein: CATQEGPAYEQYF.

This clone was observed a handful of times. The chain recombines TRBV30 with TRBJ1-5, with D maybe TRBD1 (5 bases). Germline assignment: CDR1 GTSNPN and CDR2 SVGIG (reference sequence). CDR3 length equals 14 residues. V shed 4 bases and J shed 6 bases, with 16 bases lying between them. CDR3 loop: CAWTLGELSQPQHF. The CDR3 DNA reads as TGTGCCTGGACCCTAGGGGAGCTTAGTCAGCCCCAGCATTTT.

V gene TRBV6-1 combines with J gene TRBJ1-3; D gene unclear. Germline-derived CDR1 and CDR2 are MNHNS and SASEGT. With 4 bases removed from V and 0 bases from J, the gap between germline ends came to 7 bases. CDR3 length equals 14 residues. DNA for the CDR3: TGTGCCAGCAGTGCCGTAGTCTCTGGAAACACCATATATTTT. Translating gives CASSAVVSGNTIYF.

The gene calls are TRBV5-1 and TRBJ2-2; 7 positions match TRBD1. In germline, CDR1 is SGHRS, CDR2 YFSETQ. J gave up 4 bases and V 5 bases, and 11 bases lay outside the gene matches. The CDR3 consists of 16 residues. CDR3 in amino acids: CASRPTGSQATGELFF. The CDR3 DNA follows: TGCGCCAGCAGACCGACAGGGTCCCAGGCCACCGGGGAGCTGTTTTTT.

This rearrangement joins TRBV28 to TRBJ2-5, with D maybe TRBD1 (6 bases). CDR1 MDHEN and CDR2 SYDVKM come from the germline V gene. Trimming removed 7 bases at V and 4 bases at J, with 16 bases between. The CDR3 has 14 residues. The CDR3 region has the DNA TGTGCCAGCAACGCGGATTGGGGGCGAGAGACCCAGTACTTC. It translates to CASNADWGRETQYF. The variable domain in full, with the rest retrieved from reference TRBV28 and TRBJ2-5, is DVKVTQSSRYLVKRTGEKVFLECVQDMDHENMFWYRQDPGLGLRLIYFSYDVKMKEKGDIPEGYSVSREKKERFSLILESASTNQTSMYLCASNADWGRETQYFGPGTRLLVL.

This clone was counted between two and nine times. The chain carries TRBV5-1 and TRBJ2-1; D ambiguous. This CDR3 comprises 13 residues. Germline CDR1 SGHRS, CDR2 YFSETQ. V was trimmed by 4 bases and J by 8 bases, leaving 13 bases between them. CDR3 in amino acids: CASSRPDSDEQFF. CDR3 nucleotide sequence: TGCGCCAGCAGCCGGCCCGACTCGGATGAGCAGTTCTTC.

To note about this clone: This specimen includes other DNA sequences encoding the same CDR3. CDR3: CASSLGGRGNTGELFF. CDR3 coding DNA: TGTGCCAGCAGCCTGGGGGGCAGGGGTAACACCGGGGAGCTGTTTTTT. This chain links TRBV5-4 with TRBJ2-2; D is perhaps TRBD1 or TRBD2 (6 bases each). The length of the CDR3 is 16 residues. CDR1 SGHNT and CDR2 YYREEE come from the germline V gene (reference sequence). Trimming stripped 4 bases from V and 2 bases from J, with 15 bases between. Looking up the rest from reference TRBV5-4 and TRBJ2-2 gives the full variable domain: ETGVTQSPTHLIKTRGQQVTLRCSSQSGHNTVSWYQQALGQGPQFIFQYYREEENGRGNFPPRFSGLQFPNYSSELNVNALELDDSALYLCASSLGGRGNTGELFFGEGSRLTVL.

V is TRBV7-3 and J is TRBJ1-1, with D possibly TRBD1 on 6 matching bases. The length of the CDR3 is 14 residues. V gave up 5 bases and J gave up 5 bases, with 15 bases separating them. Germline lookup yields CDR1 SGHTA and CDR2 FQGTGA. The CDR3 region has the DNA TGTGCCAGCAGCCCCATGGGGCAGGGGACTGAAGCTTTCTTT. Amino acid sequence: CASSPMGQGTEAFF.